The present entry profiles one T cell receptor (beta chain) with its context. What it recognizes is unknown. This entry belongs to a study of shared clonotypes between healthy human individuals. Across the study: Plates per donor: three CD4 naive, three CD4 memory, two CD8 naive, one CD8 memory.

With 3 bases removed from V and 0 bases from J, the gap between germline ends came to 10 bases. The CDR3 has 15 amino acids. Looked up from germline, CDR1 is SGHTS and CDR2 is YDEGEE. The naive CD8 population came from CD45RO-negative cells selected for CCR7, without terminally differentiated effector memory CD45RA+ cells. The repertoire was sequenced with immunoSEQ multiplex PCR; TCRdb's copy has only in-frame clones and lacks some. The table records about 2 million clones, around 96% of them present only once. Study-level points and caveats: Lower generation probabilities were found for non-shared clonotypes than for those shared by all four donors. Researchers sampled only blood; tissue repertoires likely differ. Clonotypes that were shared across four donors made up roughly 5% of naive CD4 clonotypes.

This receptor was identified in a man between 18 and 35 years old in good health. The source material was naive CD8+ T cells sorted from blood. The chain joins TRBV5-8 to TRBJ1-5; D gene unclear. CDR3 coding DNA: TGTGCCAGCAGCTGGAGGGAGTATAGCAATCAGCCCCAGCATTTT. It is translated as CASSWREYSNQPQHF.